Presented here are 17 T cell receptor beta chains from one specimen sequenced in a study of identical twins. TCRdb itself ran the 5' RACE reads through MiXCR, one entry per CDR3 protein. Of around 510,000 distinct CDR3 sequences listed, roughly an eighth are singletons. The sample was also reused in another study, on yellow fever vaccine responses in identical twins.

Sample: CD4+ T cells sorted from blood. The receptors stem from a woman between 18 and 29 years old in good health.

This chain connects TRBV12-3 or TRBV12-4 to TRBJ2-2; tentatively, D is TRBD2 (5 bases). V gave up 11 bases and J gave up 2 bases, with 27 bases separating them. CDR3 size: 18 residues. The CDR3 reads CAFCFGGFWETNTGELFF. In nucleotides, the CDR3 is TGTGCCTTCTGTTTCGGTGGTTTTTGGGAGACCAACACCGGGGAGCTGTTTTTT.

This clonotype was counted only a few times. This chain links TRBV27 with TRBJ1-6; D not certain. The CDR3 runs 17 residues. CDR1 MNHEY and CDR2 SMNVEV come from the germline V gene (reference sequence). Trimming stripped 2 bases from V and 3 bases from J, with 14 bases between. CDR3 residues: CASSLAGPELYNSPLHF. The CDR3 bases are TGTGCCAGCAGTTTAGCAGGACCCGAACTCTATAATTCACCCCTCCACTTT.

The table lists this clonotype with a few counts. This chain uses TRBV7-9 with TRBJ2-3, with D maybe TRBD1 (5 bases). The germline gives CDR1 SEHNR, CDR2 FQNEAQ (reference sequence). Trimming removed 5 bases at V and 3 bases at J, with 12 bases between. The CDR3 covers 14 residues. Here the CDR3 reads CASSTDRGTDTQYF. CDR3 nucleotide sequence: TGTGCCAGCAGCACAGACAGAGGAACAGATACGCAGTATTTT.

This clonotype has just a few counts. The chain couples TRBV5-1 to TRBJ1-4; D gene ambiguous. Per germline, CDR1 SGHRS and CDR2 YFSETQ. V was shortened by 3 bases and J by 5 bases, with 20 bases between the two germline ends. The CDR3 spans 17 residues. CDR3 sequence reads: CASSYAGPRPPNEKLFF. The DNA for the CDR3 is TGCGCCAGCAGCTACGCCGGGCCCCGGCCCCCCAATGAAAAACTGTTTTTT.

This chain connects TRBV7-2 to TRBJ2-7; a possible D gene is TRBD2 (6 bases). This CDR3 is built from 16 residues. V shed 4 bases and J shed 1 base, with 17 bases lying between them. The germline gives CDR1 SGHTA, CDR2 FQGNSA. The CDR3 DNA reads TGTGCCAGCAGCTCGGCGGGACGCTCGGGATCCTACGAGCAGTACTTC. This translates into CASSSAGRSGSYEQYF.

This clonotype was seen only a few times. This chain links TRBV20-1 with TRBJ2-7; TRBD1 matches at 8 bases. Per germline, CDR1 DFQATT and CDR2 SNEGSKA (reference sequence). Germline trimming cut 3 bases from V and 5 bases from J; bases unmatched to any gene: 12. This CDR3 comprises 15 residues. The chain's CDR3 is CSASGVYRGEDEQYF. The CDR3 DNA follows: TGCAGTGCTAGCGGCGTATACAGGGGGGAGGACGAGCAGTACTTC.

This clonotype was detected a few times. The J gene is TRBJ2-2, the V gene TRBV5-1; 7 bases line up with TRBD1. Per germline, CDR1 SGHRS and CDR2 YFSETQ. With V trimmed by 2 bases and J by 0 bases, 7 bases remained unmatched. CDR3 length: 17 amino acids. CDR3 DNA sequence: TGCGCCAGCAGCTTACAGGGGTGGGCCTCGAACACCGGGGAGCTGTTTTTT. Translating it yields CASSLQGWASNTGELFF.

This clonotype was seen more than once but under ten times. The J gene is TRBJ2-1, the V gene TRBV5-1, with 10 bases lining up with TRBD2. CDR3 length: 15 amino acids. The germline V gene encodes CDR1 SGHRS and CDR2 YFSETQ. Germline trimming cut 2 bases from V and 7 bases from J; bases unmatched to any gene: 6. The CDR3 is CASSFQSGGANEQFF. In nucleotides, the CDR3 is TGCGCCAGCAGCTTTCAAAGCGGGGGGGCAAATGAGCAGTTCTTC.

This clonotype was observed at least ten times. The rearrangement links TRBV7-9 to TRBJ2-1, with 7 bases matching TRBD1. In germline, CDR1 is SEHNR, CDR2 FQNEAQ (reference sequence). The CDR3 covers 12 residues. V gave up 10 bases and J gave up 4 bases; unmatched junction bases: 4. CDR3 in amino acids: CATRDSYNEQFF. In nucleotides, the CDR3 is TGTGCCACCCGGGACAGTTACAATGAGCAGTTCTTC.

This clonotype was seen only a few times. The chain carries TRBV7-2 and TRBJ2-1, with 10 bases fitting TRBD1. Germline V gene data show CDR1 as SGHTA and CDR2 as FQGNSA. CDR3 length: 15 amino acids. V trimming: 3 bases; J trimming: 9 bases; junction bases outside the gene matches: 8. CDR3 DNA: TGTGCCAGCAGCTTTGGACAGGGGGAGTCAGGTGAGCAGTTCTTC. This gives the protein CASSFGQGESGEQFF.

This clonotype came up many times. CDR3 sequence: CARAELAGATRIQTQYF. CDR3 nucleotides: TGTGCCAGAGCGGAGCTAGCGGGAGCGACACGAATTCAGACCCAGTACTTC. This chain connects TRBV6-1 to TRBJ2-5, with 10 bases lining up with TRBD2. In germline, CDR1 is MNHNS, CDR2 SASEGT. V gave up 9 bases and J gave up 6 bases; unmatched junction bases: 19. The CDR3 sequence is 17 residues long.

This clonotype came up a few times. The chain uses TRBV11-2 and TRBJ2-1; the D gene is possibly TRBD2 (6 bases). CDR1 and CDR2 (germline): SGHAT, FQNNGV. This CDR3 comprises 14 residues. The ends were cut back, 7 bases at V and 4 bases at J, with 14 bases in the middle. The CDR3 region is CASNSGTGYNEQFF. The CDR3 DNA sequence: TGTGCCAGCAACTCCGGGACTGGGTACAATGAGCAGTTCTTC. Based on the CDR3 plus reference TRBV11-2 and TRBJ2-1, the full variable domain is EAGVAQSPRYKIIEKRQSVAFWCNPISGHATLYWYQQILGQGPKLLIQFQNNGVVDDSQLPKDRFSAERLKGVDSTLKIQPAKLEDSAVYLCASNSGTGYNEQFFGPGTRLTVL.

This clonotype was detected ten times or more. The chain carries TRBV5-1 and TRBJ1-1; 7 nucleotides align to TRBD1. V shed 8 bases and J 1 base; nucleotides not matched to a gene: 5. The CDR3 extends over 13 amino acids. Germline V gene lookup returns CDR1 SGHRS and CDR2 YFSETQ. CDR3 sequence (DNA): TGCGCCAGTCGGACAGGAGGGAACACTGAAGCTTTCTTT. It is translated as CASRTGGNTEAFF.

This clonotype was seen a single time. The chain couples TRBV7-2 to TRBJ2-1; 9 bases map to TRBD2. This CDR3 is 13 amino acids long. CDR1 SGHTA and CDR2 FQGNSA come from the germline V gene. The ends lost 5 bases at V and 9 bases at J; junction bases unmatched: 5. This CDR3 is CASSDGLAFEQFF. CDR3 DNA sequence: TGTGCCAGCAGCGATGGACTAGCGTTTGAGCAGTTCTTC.

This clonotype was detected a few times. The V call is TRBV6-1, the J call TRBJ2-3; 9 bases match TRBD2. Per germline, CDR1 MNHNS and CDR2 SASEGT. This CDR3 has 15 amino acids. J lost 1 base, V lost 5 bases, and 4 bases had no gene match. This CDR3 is CASSRWTSGTDTQYF. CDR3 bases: TGTGCCAGCAGTCGATGGACTAGCGGCACAGATACGCAGTATTTT.

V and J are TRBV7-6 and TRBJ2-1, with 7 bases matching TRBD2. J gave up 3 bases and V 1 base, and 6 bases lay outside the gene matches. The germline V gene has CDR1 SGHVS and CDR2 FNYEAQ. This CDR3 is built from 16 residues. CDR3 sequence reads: CASSLGGGSVYNEQFF. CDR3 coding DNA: TGTGCCAGCAGCTTAGGAGGCGGGAGTGTCTACAATGAGCAGTTCTTC.

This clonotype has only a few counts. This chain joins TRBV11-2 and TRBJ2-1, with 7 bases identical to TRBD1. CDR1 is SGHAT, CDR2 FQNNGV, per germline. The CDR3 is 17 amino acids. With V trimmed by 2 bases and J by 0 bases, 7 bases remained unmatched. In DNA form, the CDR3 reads TGTGCCAGCAGCTTACGACAGGGCTCGATCTCCTACAATGAGCAGTTCTTC. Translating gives CASSLRQGSISYNEQFF.